This TCR beta chain was sequenced in a study of T-cell memory formation after mild COVID-19. Study overall: TCR clusters were mostly donor specific. Whole-study results and caveats: Those CD4+ clones that contracted were mainly in CM and EM (CD8+ ones in EMRA). Clonal second-wave expansions that peaked on day 37 had unconfirmed SARS-CoV-2 specificity.

A 5'RACE reaction primed in the constant segment made cDNA libraries of TCR alpha and TCR beta, and these carried sample barcodes and UMIs. MiXCR was run by TCRdb on the 5' RACE reads, yielding one entry per CDR3 protein. In the table there are about 410,000 distinct CDR3 sequences, approximately 19% of which are singletons. This CDR3 contains 15 residues. V trimming: 3 bases; J trimming: 7 bases; junction bases outside the gene matches: 8. With regard to this clonotype: What it binds is unknown.

The rearrangement uses TRBV12-3 or TRBV12-4 and TRBJ2-5, with 10 bases lining up with TRBD2. This TCR was recovered from a man aged 18 to 29 who had mild COVID-19 (a few samples of this study predate the infection). Cell type and time point are not known. The sequencing sample was made of PBMCs or a T cell subset sorted from them (not recorded which). CDR3 amino acids: CASSFSGGASTTQYF. The CDR3 region has the DNA TGTGCCAGCAGTTTCAGCGGGGGGGCCTCTACGACCCAGTACTTC.